The next 26 T cell receptor beta chains were all read from a single sample in a study of shared clonotypes between healthy human individuals. This table comes from immunoSEQ multiplex PCR, and its TCRdb copy is limited to in-frame clones, with some not included. This table holds millions of clones, over 90% found once. Material: naive CD4+ T cells from PBMCs. Stated subset: CD45RA+ positively selected. The receptors here all came from a man aged 18-30 years in good health. Some clones in this sample may be carry-over from other donors' samples.

J is TRBJ2-7 and V is TRBV28, with D possibly being TRBD2 (5 bases). Trimming took off 9 bases at V and 6 bases at J, with 18 bases between the two ends. This CDR3 is built from 13 residues. Germline-derived CDR1 and CDR2 are MDHEN and SYDVKM. The CDR3 is CASVGPSGVEQYF. DNA for the CDR3: TGTGCCAGTGTCGGCCCCAGCGGTGTCGAGCAGTACTTC.

V is TRBV7-2 and J is TRBJ1-5; a possible D gene is TRBD1 (6 bases). V lost 5 bases and J lost 7, with 15 bases in between. CDR1 is SGHTA and CDR2 is FQGNSA in the germline V gene. The CDR3 runs to 14 residues. The CDR3 region has the DNA TGTGCCAGCAGCCGAGGGGGGGCGGGACAGCCCCAGCATTTT. It yields the protein CASSRGGAGQPQHF.

With respect to this clone: Additional DNA sequences in this sample encode the identical CDR3. The chain couples TRBV27 to TRBJ1-5; D is uncertain. The CDR3 spans 13 residues. Germline assignment: CDR1 MNHEY and CDR2 SMNVEV (reference sequence). The V gene lost 3 bases and the J gene lost 2 bases, with 5 bases spanning the gap. Here the CDR3 reads CASSFVGNQPQHF. The DNA for the CDR3 is TGTGCCAGCAGTTTCGTAGGCAATCAGCCCCAGCATTTT.

V gene TRBV11-1 combines with J gene TRBJ1-2, with 7 bases matching TRBD1. CDR1 SGHAT and CDR2 FQDESV come from the germline V gene (reference sequence). The CDR3 has 15 residues. The J segment lost 0 bases and the V segment lost 5 bases, leaving 6 bases of the junction unmatched. The CDR3 bases are TGTGCCAGCAGCACCCGACAGGGAACTAACTATGGCTACACCTTC. This codes for CASSTRQGTNYGYTF.

Remarks on this clone: Other DNA sequences in this sample translate to the same CDR3. The rearrangement links TRBV5-1 to TRBJ2-7; possible D gene TRBD1, 5 bases. Germline V CDR1 and CDR2: SGHRS, YFSETQ. V was clipped by 0 bases and J by 2 bases, with 9 bases between them. The CDR3 extends over 14 amino acids. The CDR3: CASSLGTDTYEQYF. The CDR3 DNA reads as TGCGCCAGCAGCTTGGGAACGGACACCTACGAGCAGTACTTC.

V gene TRBV5-1 combines with J gene TRBJ2-3, with D possibly being TRBD1 or TRBD2 (5 bases each). This CDR3 has 16 residues. Between the trimmed V and J ends, which lost 5 bases and 2 bases, there was a span of 18 bases. The germline V gene encodes CDR1 SGHRS and CDR2 YFSETQ. The CDR3 nucleotides read TGCGCCAGCAGACCCCGGGGCCCCAGAACCACAGATACGCAGTATTTT. Translating it yields CASRPRGPRTTDTQYF.

The chain links TRBV29-1 to TRBJ2-1; TRBD2 aligns across 9 bases. Germline V gene data show CDR1 as SQVTM and CDR2 as ANQGSEA. V gave up 4 bases and J gave up 3 bases; unmatched junction bases: 19. The CDR3 spans 19 residues. CDR3 loop: CSVGGPGLAGRNHYNEQFF. The CDR3 DNA is TGCAGCGTTGGGGGACCTGGCCTAGCGGGACGAAACCACTACAATGAGCAGTTCTTC.

To note about this clone: The germline gene is not matched at one end of the junction; a read error may be the cause. The CDR3 DNA reads TGTGCCAGCAGGTTAGAGGGCAGTCAGCCCCAGCATTTT. It translates to CASRLEGSQPQHF. The chain links TRBV7-2 to TRBJ1-5, with D hard to call. The CDR3 length is 13 residues. The germline V gene has CDR1 SGHTA and CDR2 FQGNSA.

The chain links TRBV28 to TRBJ2-2, with D tentatively TRBD2 (6 bases). Trimming took off 5 bases at V and 4 bases at J, with 11 bases between the two ends. The CDR3 totals 14 residues. Germline V CDR1 and CDR2: MDHEN, SYDVKM. CDR3 loop: CASSRESGTGELFF. DNA for the CDR3: TGTGCCAGCAGTCGGGAGAGTGGCACCGGGGAGCTGTTTTTT.

About this clone: This specimen includes other DNA sequences encoding the same CDR3. The DNA for the CDR3 is TGTGCCAGCAGCTCGGTAGCGGGAGAGACCCAGTACTTC. It translates to CASSSVAGETQYF. The chain recombines TRBV5-4 with TRBJ2-5, with 7 bases lining up with TRBD2. V gave up 3 bases and J gave up 4 bases; unmatched junction bases: 3. The CDR3 length is 13 residues. CDR1 and CDR2 (germline): SGHNT, YYREEE (reference sequence).

This clone was detected once. This chain joins TRBV4-1 and TRBJ2-1, with TRBD2 as a possible D gene (5 bases). The V gene's germline CDR1 is MGHRA and CDR2 YSYEKL. V lost 4 bases and J 9 bases, leaving 13 bases between the germline ends. This CDR3 has 13 residues. For the CDR3, the DNA is TGCGCCAGCAGCCGGACTGAGGGTTCTGAGCAGTTCTTC. Translation: CASSRTEGSEQFF.

The CDR3 DNA sequence: TGTGCCAGCAAAGGGGACCACTACGAGCAGTACTTC. This gives the protein CASKGDHYEQYF. The chain carries TRBV6-5 and TRBJ2-7; D may match TRBD1 or TRBD2 (5 bases each). Trimming took off 7 bases at V and 3 bases at J, with 10 bases between the two ends. This CDR3 is 12 amino acids long. Looked up from germline, CDR1 is MNHEY and CDR2 is SVGAGI.

Remarks on this clone: Other DNA sequences of this sample code for an identical CDR3. The chain carries TRBV15 and TRBJ2-3; no reliable D call. Trimming cost V 3 bases and J 0 bases, with 4 bases left between them. The CDR3 is 13 amino acids. Germline CDR1 LNHNV, CDR2 YYDKDF (reference sequence). The CDR3 sequence: CATSRGSTDTQYF. CDR3 DNA sequence: TGTGCCACCAGCAGGGGTAGCACAGATACGCAGTATTTT.

The gene calls are TRBV5-1 and TRBJ2-3; TRBD2 might be the D (5 bases). The length of the CDR3 is 12 residues. Per germline, CDR1 SGHRS and CDR2 YFSETQ. Deletions cut 2 bases from V and 10 bases from J, with 11 bases between. The CDR3 DNA reads as TGCGCCAGCAGCTTAAACCGGGGTCCGCAGTATTTT. Its protein is CASSLNRGPQYF.

This clone was counted only a few times. V is TRBV2 and J is TRBJ1-5, with D hard to call. This CDR3 has 13 amino acids. The V gene's germline CDR1 is SNHLY and CDR2 FYNNEI. The germline V and J ends were trimmed by 3 bases and 10 bases, with 13 bases remaining between them. CDR3 sequence reads: CASSDRNFVPQHF. The CDR3 nucleotides are TGTGCCAGCAGTGACAGGAATTTCGTCCCCCAGCATTTT.

This clone was observed a single time. V usage is TRBV7-2 and J usage is TRBJ1-2, with D uncertain. Germline values: CDR1 SGHTA, CDR2 FQGNSA. V lost 3 bases and J lost 3, with 11 bases in between. The CDR3 has 14 residues. In nucleotides, the CDR3 is TGTGCCAGCAGCTTCTCGAACAGCTACTATGGCTACACCTTC. This encodes CASSFSNSYYGYTF.

V is TRBV30 and J is TRBJ1-1; TRBD1 is a possible D gene (6 bases). The CDR3 is 16 amino acids. V gave up 1 base and J gave up 3 bases, with 18 bases separating them. Germline V gives CDR1 GTSNPN, CDR2 SVGIG (reference sequence). CDR3 sequence reads: CAWSGAWGGRDTEAFF. In DNA form, the CDR3 reads TGTGCCTGGAGTGGGGCATGGGGGGGCCGTGACACTGAAGCTTTCTTT.

The V and J genes are TRBV5-4 and TRBJ2-5; 8 positions match TRBD2. The CDR3 consists of 17 residues. CDR1 and CDR2 (germline): SGHNT, YYREEE (reference sequence). V lost 0 bases to trimming and J lost 2 bases; unmatched junction nucleotides: 9. CDR3 protein: CASSLAPTSGPQETQYF. The CDR3, as DNA: TGTGCCAGCAGCTTGGCCCCCACTAGCGGTCCTCAAGAGACCCAGTACTTC.

Notes on this clone: One junction end does not reproduce the germline sequence, and a read error may be involved. DNA of the CDR3: TGTGCCAGCACTGAACCAGGCAGCGCACTGAACACCGGGGAGCTGTTTTTT. It codes for CASTEPGSALNTGELFF. The V call is TRBV6-1, the J call TRBJ2-2; D not resolved. This CDR3 comprises 17 residues. Germline loops: CDR1 MNHNS, CDR2 SASEGT.

V is TRBV11-2 and J is TRBJ2-2; 9 nucleotides match TRBD2. Trimming at V came to 5 bases and at J to 0 bases, leaving 4 bases not matched to a gene. Germline loops: CDR1 SGHAT, CDR2 FQNNGV. The CDR3 sequence is 16 residues long. The CDR3: CASSRLAGPNTGELFF. CDR3 in DNA: TGTGCCAGCAGCCGCCTAGCGGGACCGAACACCGGGGAGCTGTTTTTT.

The chain has TRBV28 and TRBJ1-5; D remains ambiguous. V gave up 2 bases and J gave up 7 bases, with 15 bases separating them. The CDR3 extends over 15 amino acids. The germline V gene encodes CDR1 MDHEN and CDR2 SYDVKM. The CDR3 is CASSLISGLRQPQHF. The CDR3 coding sequence is TGTGCCAGCAGTTTAATCTCGGGTCTCCGGCAGCCCCAGCATTTT. Based on the CDR3 plus reference TRBV28 and TRBJ1-5, the full variable domain is DVKVTQSSRYLVKRTGEKVFLECVQDMDHENMFWYRQDPGLGLRLIYFSYDVKMKEKGDIPEGYSVSREKKERFSLILESASTNQTSMYLCASSLISGLRQPQHFGDGTRLSIL.

V gene TRBV29-1 combines with J gene TRBJ2-1; weak D call: TRBD2 (6 bases). In germline, CDR1 is SQVTM, CDR2 ANQGSEA. CDR3 size: 14 residues. V was cut by 4 bases and J by 2 bases, with 12 bases left in between. CDR3 loop: CSVGSSGAYNEQFF. The CDR3 nucleotides read TGCAGCGTTGGAAGTAGCGGTGCCTACAATGAGCAGTTCTTC.

This chain uses TRBV5-5 with TRBJ1-5; 8 bases fit TRBD1. The trim removed 4 bases at V and 5 bases at J, leaving 11 bases unmatched. The CDR3 is made up of 16 amino acids. From germline, CDR1 is SGHKS and CDR2 YYEKEE (reference sequence). CDR3 bases: TGTGCCAGCAGCAGAGGACAGGGCTCACCCTATCAGCCCCAGCATTTT. This encodes CASSRGQGSPYQPQHF.

This clone occurred once. The V and J genes are TRBV7-9 and TRBJ2-2, with D possibly being TRBD2 (5 bases). Germline assignment: CDR1 SEHNR and CDR2 FQNEAQ (reference sequence). Trimming left V 6 bases short and J 1 base short, with 12 bases between. This CDR3 is 15 amino acids long. The CDR3 loop is CASSSFGRNTGELFF. The CDR3 coding sequence is TGTGCCAGCAGTTCCTTTGGGAGGAACACCGGGGAGCTGTTTTTT.

This clone was seen just once. The chain employs TRBV4-2 and TRBJ2-7; D is undetermined. Trimming stripped 0 bases from V and 3 bases from J, with 21 bases between. CDR1 LGHNA and CDR2 YNFKEQ come from the germline V gene. This CDR3 region has 18 residues. The CDR3 protein is CASSQEGGAQPHIYEQYF. DNA of the CDR3: TGTGCCAGCAGCCAAGAAGGCGGTGCTCAGCCCCATATCTACGAGCAGTACTTC.

This sequence joins TRBV10-1 and TRBJ2-3, with 11 bases aligning to TRBD2. Per the germline V gene, CDR1 is WNHNN and CDR2 is SYGVQD (reference sequence). J lost 1 base, V lost 5 bases, and 2 bases had no gene match. The CDR3 runs to 15 residues. The CDR3 loop is CASSQGLAGTDTQYF. CDR3 sequence (DNA): TGCGCCAGCAGTCAGGGACTAGCGGGCACAGATACGCAGTATTTT.